This T cell receptor beta chain was sequenced for a study of T-cell reconstitution after alpha-beta-depleted transplantation in children. Overall study results and limits: T-cell counts and diversity at one year following transplant were attributed mainly to newly produced T cells.

The V end lost 2 bases, the J end lost 4 bases, and 17 bases lay between the germline ends. Germline loops: CDR1 MNHEY, CDR2 SMNVEV (reference sequence). This CDR3 contains 16 residues. A TCRbeta library incorporating unique molecular identifiers was prepared. TCRdb itself ran the PCR reads through MiXCR, one entry per CDR3 protein. In the table there are approximately 490,000 distinct CDR3 sequences, 10% to 13% of which are singletons. This clonotype appeared many times. Its antigen is not known. The chain links TRBV27 to TRBJ2-5, with D possibly being TRBD2 (6 bases). The receptor's source is a child between 2 and 9 years old with inherited bone marrow failure, due to receive a stem cell transplant. The starting material was PBMCs, obtained before TCRalphabeta/CD19-depleted stem cell transplant. The CDR3: CASSLMGGASGETQYF. In DNA form, the CDR3 reads TGTGCCAGCAGTTTAATGGGGGGAGCATCCGGAGAGACCCAGTACTTC.